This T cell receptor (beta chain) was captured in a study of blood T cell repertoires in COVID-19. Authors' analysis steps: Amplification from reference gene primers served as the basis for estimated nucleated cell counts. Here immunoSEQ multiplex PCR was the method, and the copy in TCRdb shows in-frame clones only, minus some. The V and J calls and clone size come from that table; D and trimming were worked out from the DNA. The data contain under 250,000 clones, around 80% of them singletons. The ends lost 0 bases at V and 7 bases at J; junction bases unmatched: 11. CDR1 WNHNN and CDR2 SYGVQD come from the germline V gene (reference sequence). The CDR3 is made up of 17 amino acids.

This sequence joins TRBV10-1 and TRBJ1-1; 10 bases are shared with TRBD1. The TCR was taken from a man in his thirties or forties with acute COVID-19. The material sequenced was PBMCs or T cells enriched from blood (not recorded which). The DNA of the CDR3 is TGCGCCAGCAGTGAGTCGCGCTGGAGACAGGGGGCCGATGAAGCTTTCTTT. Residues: CASSESRWRQGADEAFF.